A single T cell receptor (beta chain) is shown here with its context. Per germline, CDR1 MDHEN and CDR2 SYDVKM. Trimming left V 4 bases short and J 6 bases short, with 15 bases between. The CDR3 totals 15 residues. The data belong to a study of cytomegalovirus exposure and HLA in healthy donors. 60 Vbeta and 13 Jbeta primers were used in PCR. The method was immunoSEQ multiplex PCR; TCRdb's version includes in-frame clones alone and lacks a portion of them. The sample consists of about 150,000 clones, about 68% of them appearing once. The receptor was isolated from a man younger than 45 in good health and CMV-seronegative. J is TRBJ2-2 and V is TRBV28; possible D gene TRBD2, 5 bases. The sample comprised PBMCs. This CDR3 reads CASSYLGSGAGELFF. CDR3 sequence (DNA): TGTGCCAGCAGTTACTTAGGGTCCGGGGCCGGGGAGCTGTTTTTT.